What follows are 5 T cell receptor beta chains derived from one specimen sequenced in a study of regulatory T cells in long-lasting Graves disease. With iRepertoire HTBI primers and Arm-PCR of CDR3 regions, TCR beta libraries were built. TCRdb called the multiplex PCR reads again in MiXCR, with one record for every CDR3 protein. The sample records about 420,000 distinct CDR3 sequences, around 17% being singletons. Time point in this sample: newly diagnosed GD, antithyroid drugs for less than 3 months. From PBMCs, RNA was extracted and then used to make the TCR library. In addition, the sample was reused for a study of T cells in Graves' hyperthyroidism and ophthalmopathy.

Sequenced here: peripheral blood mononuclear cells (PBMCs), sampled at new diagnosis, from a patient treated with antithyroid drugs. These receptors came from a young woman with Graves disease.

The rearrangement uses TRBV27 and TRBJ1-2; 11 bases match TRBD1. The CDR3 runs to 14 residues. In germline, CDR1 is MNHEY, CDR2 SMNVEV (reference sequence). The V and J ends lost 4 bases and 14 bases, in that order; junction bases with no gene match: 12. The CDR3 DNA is TGTGCCAGCAGTTCAATCGGGACAGGGGGTACGAAAACCTTC. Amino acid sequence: CASSSIGTGGTKTF.

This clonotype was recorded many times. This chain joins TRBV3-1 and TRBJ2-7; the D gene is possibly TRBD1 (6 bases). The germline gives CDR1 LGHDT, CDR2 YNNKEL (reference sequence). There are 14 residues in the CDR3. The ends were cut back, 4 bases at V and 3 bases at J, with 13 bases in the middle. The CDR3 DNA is TGTGCCAGCAGCCCTCGGGACATCTTCTACGAGCAGTACTTC. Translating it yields CASSPRDIFYEQYF.

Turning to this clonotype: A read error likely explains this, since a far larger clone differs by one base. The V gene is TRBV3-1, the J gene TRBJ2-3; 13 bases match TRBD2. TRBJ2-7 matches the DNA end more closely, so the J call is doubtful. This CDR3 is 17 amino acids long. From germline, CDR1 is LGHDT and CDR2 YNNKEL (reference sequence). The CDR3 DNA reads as TGTGCCAGCAGCGGTGGACTAGCGGGAGTCGACTACAATGAGCAGTACTTC. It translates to CASSGGLAGVDYNEQYF.

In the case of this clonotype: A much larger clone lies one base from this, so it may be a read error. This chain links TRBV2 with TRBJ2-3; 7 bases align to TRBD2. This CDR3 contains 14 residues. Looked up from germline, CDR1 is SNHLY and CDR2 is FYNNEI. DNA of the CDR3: TGTGCCAGCAAGGGGACTATAAGCACAGATACGCGGTATTTT. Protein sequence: CASKGTISTDTRYF.

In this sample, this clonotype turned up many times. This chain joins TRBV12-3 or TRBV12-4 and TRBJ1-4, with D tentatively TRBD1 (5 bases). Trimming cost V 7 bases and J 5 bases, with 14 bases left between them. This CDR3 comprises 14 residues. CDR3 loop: CASKIWGNNEKLFF. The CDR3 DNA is TGTGCCAGCAAAATTTGGGGGAACAATGAAAAACTGTTTTTT.